The 30 T cell receptor beta chains in this list originate from one sample, sequenced in a study of cytomegalovirus exposure and HLA in healthy donors. Profiled with immunoSEQ multiplex PCR; TCRdb holds only in-frame clones, not every one. The table includes 350,000 or so clones, roughly 85% detected once. The specimen was PBMCs. The receptors come from a woman aged 18-29 years in good health and CMV-seronegative.

This clone was seen just once. The chain carries TRBV6-1 and TRBJ2-7, with TRBD1 identical over 7 bases. CDR3 length equals 14 residues. The junction had 5 bases not matched to a gene; V was cut back by 4 bases and J by 2 bases. Germline loops: CDR1 MNHNS, CDR2 SASEGT. This CDR3 is CASSAWGQTYEQYF. CDR3 coding DNA: TGTGCCAGCAGTGCGTGGGGACAGACCTACGAGCAGTACTTC.

The gene calls are TRBV7-3 and TRBJ2-7, with TRBD1 matching over 7 bases. The CDR3 has 12 amino acids. Germline V gene lookup returns CDR1 SGHTA and CDR2 FQGTGA. V shed 4 bases and J 6 bases; nucleotides not matched to a gene: 3. CDR3 bases: TGTGCCAGCAGCTACCCAGGGGGCGAGCAGTACTTC. Translation: CASSYPGGEQYF.

This chain connects TRBV11-3 to TRBJ2-7; TRBD2 aligns across 14 bases. This CDR3 contains 14 residues. The germline V gene encodes CDR1 SGHNT and CDR2 YENEEA. V shed 6 bases and J 5 bases; nucleotides not matched to a gene: 3. DNA of the CDR3: TGTGCCAGCAGTCAGGGACTAGCGGGAGACGAGCAGTACTTC. As protein: CASSQGLAGDEQYF.

CDR3: CASTLGGDPYEQYF. DNA for the CDR3: TGTGCCAGCACCCTGGGAGGGGACCCTTACGAGCAGTACTTC. The chain combines TRBV28 with TRBJ2-7; 7 bases are a match to TRBD2. After removal of 7 bases from V and 4 bases from J, the junction contained 10 bases not matched to a gene. This CDR3 has 14 residues. The germline V gene encodes CDR1 MDHEN and CDR2 SYDVKM.

The CDR3 protein is CASSRAGGASGELFF. The CDR3 coding sequence is TGTGCCAGCAGTCGAGCAGGGGGCGCATCCGGGGAGCTGTTTTTT. The V gene is TRBV7-6, the J gene TRBJ2-2, with TRBD1 matching over 8 bases. CDR3 length: 15 amino acids. Germline loops: CDR1 SGHVS, CDR2 FNYEAQ. V was pared by 6 bases and J by 6 bases, with 9 bases of the junction left unmatched. The entire variable domain, with the rest obtained from reference TRBV7-6 and TRBJ2-2, is as follows: GAGVSQSPRYKVTKRGQDVALRCDPISGHVSLYWYRQALGQGPEFLTYFNYEAQQDKSGLPNDRFSAERPEGSISTLTIQRTEQRDSAMYRCASSRAGGASGELFFGEGSRLTVL.

The gene calls are TRBV19 and TRBJ2-3; D perhaps matches TRBD2 (7 bases). The CDR3 length is 15 residues. V was shortened by 7 bases and J by 5 bases, with 19 bases between the two germline ends. CDR1 and CDR2 from the germline V gene are LNHDA and SQIVND (reference sequence). The CDR3, as DNA: TGTGCCAGTAACCCGGTGGGGGGGGCGCGAGATACGCAGTATTTT. It is translated as CASNPVGGARDTQYF.

This rearrangement joins TRBV9 to TRBJ2-3, with D uncertain. CDR3 length: 14 residues. V shed 1 base and J shed 0 bases, with 6 bases lying between them. Germline values: CDR1 SGDLS, CDR2 YYNGEE. Here the CDR3 DNA reads TGTGCCAGCAGCGTAACACGCAGCACAGATACGCAGTATTTT. This codes for CASSVTRSTDTQYF.

The rearrangement links TRBV10-3 to TRBJ2-7; TRBD1 matches at 7 bases. V lost 5 bases, J lost 3 bases, and 4 bases stayed unmatched. Germline-derived CDR1 and CDR2 are ENHRY and SYGVKD. The CDR3 is 13 residues long. For the CDR3, the DNA is TGTGCCATCAGTCTAGACAGGGACTACGAGCAGTACTTC. Protein product: CAISLDRDYEQYF.

The chain joins TRBV9 to TRBJ2-2, with TRBD2 matching 8 bases. The germline gives CDR1 SGDLS, CDR2 YYNGEE. The ends lost 3 bases at V and 4 bases at J; junction bases unmatched: 11. CDR3 length: 17 amino acids. CDR3 bases: TGTGCCAGCAGCGAGCCGGAGCGGGAGAAGATCACCGGGGAGCTGTTTTTT. As protein: CASSEPEREKITGELFF.

The chain employs TRBV4-2 and TRBJ1-5; TRBD1 matches 7 bases. The J segment lost 6 bases and the V segment lost 1 base, leaving 6 bases of the junction unmatched. Germline V gene sequence: CDR1 LGHNA, CDR2 YNFKEQ. This CDR3 spans 15 amino acids. CDR3 sequence: CASSQGQGVSQPQHF. CDR3 nucleotides: TGTGCCAGCAGCCAAGGGCAGGGGGTGAGTCAGCCCCAGCATTTT.

The chain is built from TRBV5-1 and TRBJ2-3; D may be TRBD2 (6 bases). The germline CDR1 and CDR2 sequences are SGHRS and YFSETQ. Trimming left V 5 bases short and J 2 bases short, with 12 bases between. The CDR3 extends over 14 amino acids. The CDR3 protein is CASSSGTSTDTQYF. The CDR3 DNA reads TGCGCCAGCAGTTCCGGGACTTCCACAGATACGCAGTATTTT.

The chain joins TRBV5-1 to TRBJ2-1, with 12 bases aligning to TRBD2. Trimming at V came to 2 bases and at J to 1 base, leaving 7 bases not matched to a gene. The CDR3 sequence is 18 residues long. Germline CDR1 SGHRS, CDR2 YFSETQ. The CDR3 DNA is TGCGCCAGCAGCTTTGCGACTAGCGGGAGCGCTTCCTACAATGAGCAGTTCTTC. This encodes CASSFATSGSASYNEQFF.

The V and J genes are TRBV28 and TRBJ1-5; D possibly corresponds to TRBD1 (5 bases). The CDR3 spans 14 residues. V was cut by 6 bases and J by 1 base, with 10 bases left in between. The germline gives CDR1 MDHEN, CDR2 SYDVKM. Here the CDR3 DNA reads TGTGCCAGCAGGACCGGACAAAGCAATCAGCCCCAGCATTTT. Protein sequence: CASRTGQSNQPQHF.

The genes are TRBV4-3 and TRBJ2-1; tentative D call: TRBD2 (6 bases). Germline CDR1 LGHNA, CDR2 YSLEER. Trimming removed 0 bases from V and 3 bases from J, with 12 bases in between. There are 16 residues in the CDR3. CDR3 amino acids: CASSQDRGIIYNEQFF. The CDR3 nucleotides read TGCGCCAGCAGCCAAGACCGGGGGATCATCTACAATGAGCAGTTCTTC.

This sequence joins TRBV5-6 and TRBJ1-5; D is possibly TRBD1 (5 bases). The CDR3 totals 17 residues. V shed 0 bases and J shed 3 bases, with 16 bases lying between them. Germline CDR1 reads SGHDT; CDR2 reads YYEEEE. This chain's CDR3 is CASSLARQGLSNQPQHF. CDR3 DNA sequence: TGTGCCAGCAGCTTGGCGCGTCAGGGTCTTTCCAATCAGCCCCAGCATTTT.

DNA for the CDR3: TGTGCCAGTAGTGGTGGGGGACTAGCGGGAGTGGAGACCCAGTACTTC. Its protein product is CASSGGGLAGVETQYF. The chain couples TRBV19 to TRBJ2-5; 14 bases fit TRBD2. V gave up 5 bases and J gave up 5 bases; unmatched junction bases: 7. CDR3 size: 16 residues. CDR1 LNHDA and CDR2 SQIVND come from the germline V gene (reference sequence).

The V gene is TRBV2, the J gene TRBJ2-1; D is ambiguous. Germline values: CDR1 SNHLY, CDR2 FYNNEI. With 6 bases removed from V and 8 bases from J, the gap between germline ends came to 8 bases. The CDR3 loop spans 11 amino acids. The CDR3 region is CASRSEYEQFF. CDR3 sequence (DNA): TGTGCCAGCAGGAGTGAGTATGAGCAGTTCTTC.

The chain couples TRBV10-2 to TRBJ1-1; D remains unclear. The CDR3 spans 12 residues. The germline gives CDR1 WSHSY, CDR2 SAAADI. V was shortened by 3 bases and J by 10 bases, with 12 bases between the two germline ends. This CDR3 reads CASSEREGAAFF. DNA for the CDR3: TGCGCCAGCAGTGAAAGAGAGGGAGCAGCTTTCTTT.

This clone was seen only once. The chain carries TRBV6-5 and TRBJ2-2, with D possibly matching TRBD2 (5 bases). V lost 2 bases to trimming and J lost 5 bases, with 15 bases between them. Looked up from germline, CDR1 is MNHEY and CDR2 is SVGAGI. The length of the CDR3 is 16 residues. CDR3 nucleotide sequence: TGTGCCAGCAGTTACCTGGACCCGGGCGGGACCGGGGAGCTGTTTTTT. This encodes CASSYLDPGGTGELFF.

This clone has only a few counts. CDR3 nucleotide sequence: TGCGCCAGCAGCTTGGGGCAACGCGAGCAGTACTTC. Its protein is CASSLGQREQYF. J is TRBJ2-7 and V is TRBV5-1; D ambiguous. CDR1 is SGHRS and CDR2 is YFSETQ in the germline V gene. Between the trimmed V and J ends, which lost 0 bases and 6 bases, there was a span of 7 bases. The CDR3 length is 12 residues.

The chain links TRBV5-6 to TRBJ2-2, with a weak D call TRBD2 (5 bases). The V end lost 0 bases, the J end lost 4 bases, and 13 bases lay between the germline ends. The germline V gene encodes CDR1 SGHDT and CDR2 YYEEEE. The CDR3 covers 16 residues. CDR3 region: CASSLEGLRGTGELFF. The CDR3 bases are TGTGCCAGCAGCTTGGAAGGTCTCCGGGGCACCGGGGAGCTGTTTTTT.

This sequence joins TRBV13 and TRBJ2-7; TRBD2 matches 8 bases. This CDR3 is 14 amino acids long. V lost 10 bases, J lost 6 bases, and 14 bases stayed unmatched. Germline CDR1 PRHDT, CDR2 FYEKMQ (reference sequence). The CDR3 DNA reads TGTGCCACGCGAAAAACCGGGACTAGTGGCGAGCAGTACTTC. This gives the protein CATRKTGTSGEQYF.

This clone is a singleton in its sample. As DNA, the CDR3 is TGTGCCATCAGTGAGGGAGGGGCAGGGGGCCCCAGGCAGACCCAGTACTTC. Translated, it gives CAISEGGAGGPRQTQYF. This chain connects TRBV10-3 to TRBJ2-5, with 8 bases identical to TRBD1. The CDR3 is made up of 17 amino acids. Per the germline V gene, CDR1 is ENHRY and CDR2 is SYGVKD. V shed 2 bases, J shed 6 bases, and the junction held 14 bases outside the gene matches.

This sequence joins TRBV27 and TRBJ2-7, with TRBD2 matching 13 bases. Germline assignment: CDR1 MNHEY and CDR2 SMNVEV (reference sequence). V shed 5 bases and J 2 bases; nucleotides not matched to a gene: 3. The CDR3 contains 15 residues. CDR3 nucleotide sequence: TGTGCCAGCAGTATGGGACTAGCGGGGACCTACGAGCAGTACTTC. Its translation: CASSMGLAGTYEQYF.

In this sample, this clone turned up once. V gene TRBV20-1 combines with J gene TRBJ2-1; unclear D gene. Deletions cut 5 bases from V and 8 bases from J, with 7 bases between. The CDR3 spans 10 residues. The germline V gene encodes CDR1 DFQATT and CDR2 SNEGSKA (reference sequence). CDR3 coding DNA: TGCAGTGCTTCAACGGATGAGCAGTTCTTC. Its translation: CSASTDEQFF.

This chain uses TRBV9 with TRBJ2-3; the match to TRBD2 covers 7 bases. V lost 0 bases, J lost 1 base, and 8 bases stayed unmatched. CDR1 is SGDLS, CDR2 YYNGEE, per germline. This CDR3 has 17 residues. CDR3 residues: CASSVATGLAGTDTQYF. CDR3 DNA sequence: TGTGCCAGCAGCGTAGCTACGGGGCTAGCGGGCACAGATACGCAGTATTTT.

The chain combines TRBV5-1 with TRBJ2-2; 9 nucleotides agree with TRBD2. V lost 0 bases, J lost 4 bases, and 13 bases stayed unmatched. The CDR3 is 19 amino acids. CDR1 and CDR2 from the germline V gene are SGHRS and YFSETQ. Written as DNA, the CDR3 is TGCGCCAGCAGCTTGGCCGCGATAGCGGGAGCCCGTATCACCGGGGAGCTGTTTTTT. It encodes CASSLAAIAGARITGELFF.

V and J are TRBV6-5 and TRBJ1-3; D gene unclear. There are 15 residues in the CDR3. V gave up 6 bases and J gave up 0 bases, with 12 bases separating them. Germline lookup yields CDR1 MNHEY and CDR2 SVGAGI. As DNA, the CDR3 is TGTGCCAGCAGGCGGACGGGGAGCTCTGGAAACACCATATATTTT. Its protein product is CASRRTGSSGNTIYF.

The count of this clone is one. This chain connects TRBV30 to TRBJ2-2; TRBD2 matches at 7 bases. The V and J ends lost 5 bases and 0 bases, in that order; junction bases with no gene match: 6. The CDR3 loop spans 15 amino acids. From germline, CDR1 is GTSNPN and CDR2 SVGIG (reference sequence). The CDR3 spells CAWGTGTTNTGELFF. CDR3 sequence (DNA): TGTGCCTGGGGAACCGGGACTACGAACACCGGGGAGCTGTTTTTT.

J is TRBJ1-2 and V is TRBV28; D gene unclear. Between the trimmed V and J ends, which lost 3 bases and 7 bases, there was a span of 6 bases. The germline gives CDR1 MDHEN, CDR2 SYDVKM. The CDR3 loop spans 11 amino acids. The CDR3 DNA reads as TGTGCCAGCAGTTTCCTAGGTGGCTACACCTTC. As protein: CASSFLGGYTF.